The subject of this entry is one T cell receptor beta chain. The repertoire was sequenced with immunoSEQ multiplex PCR; TCRdb's copy has only in-frame clones and lacks some. The sample has 200,000 to 250,000 clones; about nine tenths are singletons. CDR1 SGHTS and CDR2 YDEGEE come from the germline V gene. The CDR3 sequence is 15 residues long. V gave up 7 bases and J gave up 4 bases; unmatched junction bases: 10. This specimen belongs to a study of blood T cell repertoires in COVID-19. Study-wide context: Cohort 3 donors were reported recovered after two negative PCRs, clearance, or symptom resolution. Acute and convalescent COVID-19 samples came from the United States, Italy and Spain.

The chain is built from TRBV5-8 and TRBJ2-3; 9 bases are a match to TRBD1. The clonotype originates from a man aged 25-45 years in a cohort exposed to, infected with or recovered from COVID-19 (not recorded which). The source material was PBMCs or T cells enriched from blood (not recorded which). CDR3 coding DNA: TGTGCCAGCTGGGACCAACAGGGGGCCCCAGATACGCAGTATTTT. Translation gives CASWDQQGAPDTQYF.